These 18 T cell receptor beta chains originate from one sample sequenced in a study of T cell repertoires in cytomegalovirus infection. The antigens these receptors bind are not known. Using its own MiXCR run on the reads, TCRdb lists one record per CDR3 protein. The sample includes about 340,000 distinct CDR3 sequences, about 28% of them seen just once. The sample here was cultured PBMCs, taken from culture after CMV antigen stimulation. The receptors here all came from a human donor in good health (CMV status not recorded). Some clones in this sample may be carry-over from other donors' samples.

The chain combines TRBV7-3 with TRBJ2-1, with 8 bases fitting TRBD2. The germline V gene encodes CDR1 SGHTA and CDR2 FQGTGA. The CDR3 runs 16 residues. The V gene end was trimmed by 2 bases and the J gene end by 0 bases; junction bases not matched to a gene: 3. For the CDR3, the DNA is TGTGCCAGCAGCTTAGGGCGGGGGGTCTCCTACAATGAGCAGTTCTTC. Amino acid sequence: CASSLGRGVSYNEQFF.

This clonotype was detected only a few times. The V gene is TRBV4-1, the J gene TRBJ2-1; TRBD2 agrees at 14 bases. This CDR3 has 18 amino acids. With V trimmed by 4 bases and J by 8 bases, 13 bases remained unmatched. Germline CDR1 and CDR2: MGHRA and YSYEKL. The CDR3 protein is CASSPPSGLAGDRDEQFF. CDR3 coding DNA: TGCGCCAGCAGCCCCCCCTCGGGACTAGCGGGAGATCGGGATGAGCAGTTCTTC.

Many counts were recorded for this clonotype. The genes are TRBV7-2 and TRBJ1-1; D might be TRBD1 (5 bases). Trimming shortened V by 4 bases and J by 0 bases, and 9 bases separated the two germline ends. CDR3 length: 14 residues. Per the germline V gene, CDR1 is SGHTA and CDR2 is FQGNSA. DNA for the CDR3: TGTGCCAGCAGCTGGGACGTTTTGAACACTGAAGCTTTCTTT. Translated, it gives CASSWDVLNTEAFF.

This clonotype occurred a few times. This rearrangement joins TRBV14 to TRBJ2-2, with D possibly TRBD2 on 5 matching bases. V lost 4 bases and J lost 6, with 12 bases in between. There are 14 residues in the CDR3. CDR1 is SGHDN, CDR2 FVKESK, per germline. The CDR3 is CASSLGGGAGELFF. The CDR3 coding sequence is TGTGCCAGCAGCCTCGGAGGCGGTGCCGGGGAGCTGTTTTTT. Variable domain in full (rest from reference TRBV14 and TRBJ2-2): EAGVTQFPSHSVIEKGQTVTLRCDPISGHDNLYWYRRVMGKEIKFLLHFVKESKQDESGMPNNRFLAERTGGTYSTLKVQPAELEDSGVYFCASSLGGGAGELFFGEGSRLTVL.

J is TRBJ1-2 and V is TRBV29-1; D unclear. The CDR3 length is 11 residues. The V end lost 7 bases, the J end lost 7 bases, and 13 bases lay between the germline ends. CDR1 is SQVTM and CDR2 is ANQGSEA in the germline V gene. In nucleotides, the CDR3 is TGCAGCGCCTACCCCGCGCCTGGCTACACCTTC. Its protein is CSAYPAPGYTF.

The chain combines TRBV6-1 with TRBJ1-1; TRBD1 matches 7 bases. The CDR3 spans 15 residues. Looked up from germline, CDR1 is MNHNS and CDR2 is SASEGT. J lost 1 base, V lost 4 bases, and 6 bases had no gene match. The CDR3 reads CASSVDRAANTEAFF. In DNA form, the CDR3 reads TGTGCCAGCAGTGTCGACAGGGCGGCGAACACTGAAGCTTTCTTT.

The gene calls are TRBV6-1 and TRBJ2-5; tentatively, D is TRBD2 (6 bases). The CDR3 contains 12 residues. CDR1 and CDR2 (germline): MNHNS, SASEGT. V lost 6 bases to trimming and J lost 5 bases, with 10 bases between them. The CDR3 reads CASRREPETQYF. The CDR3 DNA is TGTGCCAGCAGACGGGAGCCGGAGACCCAGTACTTC.

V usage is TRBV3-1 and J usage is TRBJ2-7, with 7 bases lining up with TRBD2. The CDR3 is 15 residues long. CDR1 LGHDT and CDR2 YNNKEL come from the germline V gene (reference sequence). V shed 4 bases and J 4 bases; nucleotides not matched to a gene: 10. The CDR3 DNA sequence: TGTGCCAGCAGCCGACCCTACAGCGGGGATTACGAGCAGTACTTC. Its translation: CASSRPYSGDYEQYF.

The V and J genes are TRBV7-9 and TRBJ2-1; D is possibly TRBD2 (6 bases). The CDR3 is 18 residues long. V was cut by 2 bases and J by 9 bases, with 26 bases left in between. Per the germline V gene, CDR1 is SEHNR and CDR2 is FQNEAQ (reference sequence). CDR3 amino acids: CASSLPPESGLKKTEQFF. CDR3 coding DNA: TGTGCCAGCAGCTTACCCCCAGAAAGCGGGTTGAAGAAGACTGAGCAGTTCTTC.

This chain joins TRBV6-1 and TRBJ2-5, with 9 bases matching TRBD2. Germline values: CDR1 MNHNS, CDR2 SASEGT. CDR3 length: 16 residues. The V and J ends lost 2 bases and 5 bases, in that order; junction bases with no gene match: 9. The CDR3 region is CASSESLAGRWETQYF. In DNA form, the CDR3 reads TGTGCCAGCAGTGAATCCCTAGCGGGGCGATGGGAGACCCAGTACTTC.

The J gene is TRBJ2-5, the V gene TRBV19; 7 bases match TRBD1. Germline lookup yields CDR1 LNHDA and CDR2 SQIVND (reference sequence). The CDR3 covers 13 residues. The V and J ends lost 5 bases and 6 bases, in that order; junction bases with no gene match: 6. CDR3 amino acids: CASSATGKKTQYF. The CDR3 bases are TGTGCCAGTAGTGCGACAGGGAAGAAGACCCAGTACTTC. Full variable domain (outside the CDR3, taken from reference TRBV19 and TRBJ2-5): DGGITQSPKYLFRKEGQNVTLSCEQNLNHDAMYWYRQDPGQGLRLIYYSQIVNDFQKGDIAEGYSVSREKKESFPLTVTSAQKNPTAFYLCASSATGKKTQYFGPGTRLLVL.

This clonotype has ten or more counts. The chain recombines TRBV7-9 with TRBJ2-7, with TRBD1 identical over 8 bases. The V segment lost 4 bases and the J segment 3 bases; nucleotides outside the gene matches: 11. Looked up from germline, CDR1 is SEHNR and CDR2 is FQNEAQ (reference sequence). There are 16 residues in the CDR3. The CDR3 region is CASSSTRPGQGYEQYF. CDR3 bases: TGTGCCAGCAGCTCAACCCGTCCCGGACAGGGCTACGAGCAGTACTTC.

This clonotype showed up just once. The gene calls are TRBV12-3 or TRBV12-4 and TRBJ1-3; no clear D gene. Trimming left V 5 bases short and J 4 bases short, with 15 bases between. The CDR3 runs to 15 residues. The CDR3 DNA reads TGTGCCAGCAGTACCCCGGGGAGTTCCGGAAACACCATATATTTT. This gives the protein CASSTPGSSGNTIYF.

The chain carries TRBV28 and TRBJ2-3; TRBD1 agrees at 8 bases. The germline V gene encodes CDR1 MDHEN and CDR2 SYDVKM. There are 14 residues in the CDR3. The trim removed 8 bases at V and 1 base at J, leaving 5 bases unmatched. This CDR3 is CASQPGQGTDTQYF. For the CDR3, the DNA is TGTGCCAGCCAACCGGGACAGGGCACAGATACGCAGTATTTT.

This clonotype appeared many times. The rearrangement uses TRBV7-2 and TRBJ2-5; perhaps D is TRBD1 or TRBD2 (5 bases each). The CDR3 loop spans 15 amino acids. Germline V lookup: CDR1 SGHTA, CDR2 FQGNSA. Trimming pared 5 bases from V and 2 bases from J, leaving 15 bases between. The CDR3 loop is CASSPGAGGQETQYF. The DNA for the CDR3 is TGTGCCAGCAGCCCCGGGGCAGGTGGACAAGAGACCCAGTACTTC.

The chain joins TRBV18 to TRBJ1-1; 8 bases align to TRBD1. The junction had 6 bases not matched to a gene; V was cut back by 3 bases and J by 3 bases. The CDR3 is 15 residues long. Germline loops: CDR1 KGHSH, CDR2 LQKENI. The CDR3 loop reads CASSPRQGLDTEAFF. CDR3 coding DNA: TGTGCCAGCTCACCCCGACAGGGGCTGGACACTGAAGCTTTCTTT.

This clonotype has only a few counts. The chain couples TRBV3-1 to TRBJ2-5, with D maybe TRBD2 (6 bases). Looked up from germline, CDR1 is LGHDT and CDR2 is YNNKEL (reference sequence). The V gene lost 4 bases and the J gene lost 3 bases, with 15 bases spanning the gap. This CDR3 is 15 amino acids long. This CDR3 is CASSRGAGREETQYF. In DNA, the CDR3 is TGTGCCAGCAGCCGCGGGGCCGGGCGGGAAGAGACCCAGTACTTC.

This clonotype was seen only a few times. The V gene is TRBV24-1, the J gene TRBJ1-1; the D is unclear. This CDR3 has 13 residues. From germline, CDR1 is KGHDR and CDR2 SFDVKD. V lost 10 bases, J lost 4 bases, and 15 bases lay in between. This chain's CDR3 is CATSNGLRTEAFF. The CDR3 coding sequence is TGTGCCACGAGTAACGGGTTGCGCACTGAAGCTTTCTTT.